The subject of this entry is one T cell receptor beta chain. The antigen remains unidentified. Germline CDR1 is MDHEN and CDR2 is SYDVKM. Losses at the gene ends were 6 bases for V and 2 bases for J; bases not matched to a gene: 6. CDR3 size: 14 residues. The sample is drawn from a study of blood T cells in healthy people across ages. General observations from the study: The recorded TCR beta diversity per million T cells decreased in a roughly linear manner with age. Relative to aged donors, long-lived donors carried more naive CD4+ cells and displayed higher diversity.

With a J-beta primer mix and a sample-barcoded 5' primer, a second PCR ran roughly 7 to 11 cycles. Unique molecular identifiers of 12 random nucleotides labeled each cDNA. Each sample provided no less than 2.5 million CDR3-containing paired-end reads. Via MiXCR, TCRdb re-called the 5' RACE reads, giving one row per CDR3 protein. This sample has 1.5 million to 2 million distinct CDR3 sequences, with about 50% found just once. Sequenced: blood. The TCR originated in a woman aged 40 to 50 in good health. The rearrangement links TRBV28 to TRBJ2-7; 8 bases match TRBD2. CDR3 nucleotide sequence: TGTGCCAGCAGGGCGGGGGGCCCCCCCTACGAGCAGTACTTC. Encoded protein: CASRAGGPPYEQYF.